Listed below are T cell receptor beta chains from one sample, sequenced in a study of T cells after yellow fever vaccination. TCRdb ran MiXCR on the 5' RACE reads and lists one entry per CDR3 protein. The sample includes 150,000 to 200,000 distinct CDR3 sequences, 6% to 7.5% of them seen just once. The sequencing here drew on CD4+ T cells sorted from PBMCs, taken 4 to 6 days after the first yellow fever vaccination. These receptors came from a man younger than 35 who received the YFV17D yellow fever vaccine. CDR3s include the opening cysteine and the closing phenylalanine or tryptophan. D genes are given only for firm matches. The size entry is marked missing in some rows and otherwise reads once, few, many or a size class.

TRBV12-3/TRBV12-4,TRBJ1-3,few,NA,TGTGCCAGCACCCTCCGGATGGGGAGTGGAAACACCATATATTTT,CASTLRMGSGNTIYF
TRBV6-5,TRBJ2-3,many,NA,TGTGCCAGCAGCTACGATGCAAGGACAGCCTCTAGCACAGATACGCAGTATTTT,CASSYDARTASSTDTQYF
TRBV27,TRBJ2-7,many,TRBD1,TGTGCCAGCAGTTTATCCGGACAGGGGCAGTACTTC,CASSLSGQGQYF
TRBV14,TRBJ1-1,NA,NA,TGTGCCAGCAGCAAACTTGCGGGTTCTGAAGCTTTCTTT,CASSKLAGSEAFF
TRBV14,TRBJ2-1,many,NA,TGTGCCAGCAGCCAACCCCACAATGAGCAGTTCTTC,CASSQPHNEQFF
TRBV5-6,TRBJ2-7,many,TRBD2,TGTGCCAGCAGCTTCTTTTATACTAGCGGGCCCTACGAGCAGTACTTC,CASSFFYTSGPYEQYF
TRBV10-2,TRBJ1-1,NA,NA,TGCGCCAGCATAAGGGGGGACAAGAACACTGAAGCTTTCTTT,CASIRGDKNTEAFF
TRBV7-2,TRBJ2-1,few,NA,TGTGCCAGCAGCCCCAGCCGGGGGTCCCTCTCGCAGTTCTTC,CASSPSRGSLSQFF
TRBV5-5,TRBJ1-1,many,NA,TGTGCCAGCAGCTTGGGGGGCGAGGGTACTGAAGCTTTCTTT,CASSLGGEGTEAFF
TRBV7-2,TRBJ2-7,NA,TRBD2,TGTGCCAGCATGGTAGCGGGGGGGGACGAGCAGTACTTC,CASMVAGGDEQYF
TRBV18,TRBJ2-3,many,TRBD2,TGTGCCAGCTCACCGGGACTAGCGGGGGCCTTAAGCACAGATACGCAGTATTTT,CASSPGLAGALSTDTQYF